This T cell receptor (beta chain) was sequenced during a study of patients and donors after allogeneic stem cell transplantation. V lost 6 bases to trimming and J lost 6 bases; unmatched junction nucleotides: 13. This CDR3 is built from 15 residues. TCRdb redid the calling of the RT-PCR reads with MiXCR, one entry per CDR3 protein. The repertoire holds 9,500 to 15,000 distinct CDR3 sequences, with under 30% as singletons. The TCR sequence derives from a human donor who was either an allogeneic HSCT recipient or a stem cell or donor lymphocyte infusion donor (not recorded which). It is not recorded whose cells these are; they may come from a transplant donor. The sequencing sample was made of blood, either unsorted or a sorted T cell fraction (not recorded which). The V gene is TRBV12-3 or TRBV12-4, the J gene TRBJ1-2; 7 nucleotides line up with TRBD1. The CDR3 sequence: CASRSRVGGGDGYTF. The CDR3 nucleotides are TGTGCCAGCAGATCCCGGGTCGGAGGGGGCGATGGCTACACCTTC.